The 10 T cell receptor beta chains reported below all come from one sample, sequenced in a study of human T cells and chemical hapten exposure. From the RACE reads, TCRdb called clonotypes with MiXCR, one entry per CDR3 protein. Of roughly 360,000 distinct CDR3 sequences listed, roughly 5% are singletons. Documented time point: patch test 1, 2 weeks after DPC sensitization. Treatment given: therapeutic diphenylcyclopropenone sensitization with weekly scalp DPC. The material sequenced was whole blood, taken in connection with sensitization to the hapten diphenylcyclopropenone (DPC). Receptor source: a woman in her 50s with alopecia areata. Some clones in this sample may be carry-over from other donors' samples.

The table lists this clonotype with many counts. The chain couples TRBV12-3 or TRBV12-4 to TRBJ2-1; 8 nucleotides align to TRBD2. The CDR3 runs to 14 residues. V shed 6 bases and J 8 bases; nucleotides not matched to a gene: 9. The CDR3 reads CASSPGTRAHEQFF. The CDR3 region has the DNA TGTGCCAGCAGCCCCGGGACTAGGGCTCATGAGCAGTTCTTC.

At least ten counts were recorded for this clonotype. This chain uses TRBV10-1 with TRBJ1-1; D is undetermined. Germline CDR1 reads WNHNN; CDR2 reads SYGVQD (reference sequence). V lost 8 bases, J lost 7 bases, and 8 bases lay in between. The CDR3 covers 10 residues. CDR3 amino acids: CASRWGEAFF. CDR3 bases: TGCGCCAGCCGGTGGGGTGAAGCTTTCTTT.

This clonotype came up a few times. The chain has TRBV5-6 and TRBJ2-5; D not resolved. V gave up 0 bases and J gave up 7 bases, with 10 bases separating them. This CDR3 comprises 13 residues. Germline CDR1 and CDR2: SGHDT and YYEEEE. The CDR3, as DNA: TGTGCCAGCAGCTTGGGGACGGGTTTGACCCAGTACTTC. Protein: CASSLGTGLTQYF. Combining the CDR3 with reference TRBV5-6 and TRBJ2-5 gives the whole variable domain DAGVTQSPTHLIKTRGQQVTLRCSPKSGHDTVSWYQQALGQGPQFIFQYYEEEERQRGNFPDRFSGHQFPNYSSELNVNALLLGDSALYLCASSLGTGLTQYFGPGTRLLVL.

The chain employs TRBV27 and TRBJ1-5, with 9 bases aligning to TRBD1. This CDR3 spans 14 amino acids. The V gene's germline CDR1 is MNHEY and CDR2 SMNVEV (reference sequence). After removal of 9 bases from V and 9 bases from J, the junction contained 12 bases not matched to a gene. The DNA of the CDR3 is TGTGCCAGTAGGAGACAGGGGGGTTCGGCGCCCCAGCATTTT. This translates into CASRRQGGSAPQHF.

This clonotype came up many times. The J gene is TRBJ2-4, the V gene TRBV11-2; TRBD2 agrees at 7 bases. Germline-derived CDR1 and CDR2 are SGHAT and FQNNGV. CDR3 length equals 17 residues. Unmatched junction bases numbered 11, after V lost 6 bases and J lost 0 bases. Written as DNA, the CDR3 is TGTGCCAGCAGGGTGGGGCTAGCGGACCTAGCCAAAAACATTCAGTACTTC. Translated: CASRVGLADLAKNIQYF.

This clonotype showed up just a few times. The chain couples TRBV5-6 to TRBJ1-6; D gene unclear. The V gene's germline CDR1 is SGHDT and CDR2 YYEEEE. The CDR3 has 14 residues. V lost 2 bases and J lost 10, with 13 bases in between. This CDR3 is CASSFDPKRSPLHF. The CDR3 nucleotides are TGTGCCAGCAGCTTTGACCCTAAGCGCTCACCCCTCCACTTT.

This clonotype came up a few times. The chain has TRBV10-3 and TRBJ2-7; TRBD1 aligns across 7 bases. Germline CDR1 ENHRY, CDR2 SYGVKD. CDR3 length: 15 amino acids. J lost 2 bases, V lost 5 bases, and 9 bases had no gene match. The CDR3 nucleotides read TGTGCCATCAGTACCACTCTCCAGGGGGCCTACGAGCAGTACTTC. Its protein product is CAISTTLQGAYEQYF.

The sample holds many counts of this clonotype. The J gene is TRBJ2-3, the V gene TRBV10-2; 8 nucleotides match TRBD1. The CDR3 sequence is 15 residues long. Germline V gene lookup returns CDR1 WSHSY and CDR2 SAAADI. V gave up 3 bases and J gave up 4 bases; unmatched junction bases: 6. The CDR3 sequence: CASSERTGMSDTQYF. In nucleotides, the CDR3 is TGCGCCAGCAGTGAAAGGACAGGGATGTCAGATACGCAGTATTTT.

This clonotype has at least ten counts. This chain uses TRBV5-1 with TRBJ2-6; D is uncertain. The V and J ends lost 3 bases and 0 bases respectively, with 4 bases between them. The CDR3 covers 14 residues. Germline V gene lookup returns CDR1 SGHRS and CDR2 YFSETQ. This CDR3 is CASSYDSGANVLTF. DNA of the CDR3: TGCGCCAGCAGCTATGACTCTGGGGCCAACGTCCTGACTTTC. Full variable domain (missing parts from reference TRBV5-1 and TRBJ2-6): KAGVTQTPRYLIKTRGQQVTLSCSPISGHRSVSWYQQTPGQGLQFLFEYFSETQRNKGNFPGRFSGRQFSNSRSEMNVSTLELGDSALYLCASSYDSGANVLTFGAGSRLTVL.

The V gene is TRBV2, the J gene TRBJ1-1, with D unclear. The CDR3 runs 14 residues. Germline CDR1 and CDR2: SNHLY and FYNNEI. V shed 7 bases and J shed 0 bases, with 12 bases lying between them. The CDR3 bases are TGTGCCAGCATCCCCAGGAGCATGAACACTGAAGCTTTCTTT. Its protein product is CASIPRSMNTEAFF.